Here is one TCR beta chain with its context. This clonotype was counted between two and nine times. Which antigen it targets is not known. The input lacks base qualities; no much larger clone sits a single base away. The CDR3 runs 19 amino acids, cysteine and phenylalanine included. Only CDR3 DNA is held: 57 bases, read in frame from base 1. This sample was taken from a study of T-cell memory formation after mild COVID-19 (dated by TCRdb to the early 2020s). The study in broad terms: TCR sequence clusters from the two donors were found to be largely donor specific. Longitudinal TCRalpha and TCRbeta repertoire sequencing tracked T-cell clones expanding and contracting after mild COVID-19 in a couple of donors. Two young, previously healthy adult volunteers made up the cohort, one male and one female. General findings and caveats noted by the study authors: Contracting CD4+ clones were found mainly in CM and EM memory subsets, while CD8+ clones were enriched in EMRA. SARS-CoV-2 specificity of the second-wave clones peaking on day 37 was not confirmed. Some responding clones were detected in pre-infection memory, which suggested that pre-existing cross-reactive memory T cells had joined the SARS-CoV-2 response. Clones contracting from day 15 to 85 had balanced CD4/CD8 phenotypes, while a second wave expanding from day 15 to 37 was biased towards CD4+. Only a couple of mild cases were covered in the study, and larger cohorts including severe cases with pre-infection samples were considered necessary.

The instrument given in TCRdb is Illumina NovaSeq 6000. TCRalpha and TCRbeta cDNA libraries were built by 5'RACE with constant-segment primers, adding sample barcodes and unique molecular identifiers. Trizol reagent was used to extract RNA from every sample. Amplification of the libraries took two PCR steps, and the second step added a second sample barcode plus Illumina TruSeq adapters. Sequencing of the libraries was done on an Illumina NovaSeq, producing 2 x 150 bp paired-end reads. The paper's processing steps were these. Demultiplexing of reads and collapsing into UMI-guided consensus sequences were performed with migec v1.2.7. With mixcr v2.1.11, UMI consensuses were aligned to TRA and TRB V and J templates and assembled into clonotypes. Clonotypes were classified as expanded or contracted when called significant by both edgeR and NoisET, with noise models trained on biological replicates. For edgeR calls, a false discovery rate-adjusted p below 0.01 and a log2 fold-change threshold of 1 were applied. As an exploratory analysis of dynamics, max-normalized trajectories of the 1000 most abundant clonotypes were examined by PCA with hierarchical clustering. The CD4 or CD8 phenotype of responding clones was assigned using the separately sequenced CD4+ and CD8+ repertoires. The raw public reads went through TCRdb reprocessing: fastp at Q25, MiXCR clone calling, in-frame beta chains kept. Merged by CDR3 protein, the rows form single entries marked with the most common genes and DNA. Clone size and V and J calls follow TCRdb, not the original study. The sample profile shows 45,000 or so distinct CDR3 sequences; less than 8% of them were found once. 0.79% of the sample is held by the ten biggest clonotypes.

Ficoll-Paque density gradient centrifugation was the method used to isolate PBMCs. The TCR comes from an adult who had mild COVID-19 (a few samples of this study predate the infection). The sample titles of this study are shuffled in the database, so cell type and time point are left out. The chain is assembled from TRBV21-1 and TRBJ1-1. TRBV21-1 is tagged as a pseudogene. The sequencing sample was made of PBMCs or a T cell subset sorted from them (not recorded which). The bases are TGTGCCAGCAGCACAAGGTCGGGATTCCACGAGTCCCTAAACACTGAAGCTTTCTTT. Its coded protein is CASSTRSGFHESLNTEAFF.